A single sample is the source of the 16 T cell receptor beta chains below, sequenced in a study of T cell clonality in common variable immunodeficiency. Study-level findings and limits: In common variable immunodeficiency, TCR beta chains reportedly carried fewer deletions and N-nucleotide insertions.

No antigen has been identified for these receptors. Clones were read by immunoSEQ multiplex PCR, and TCRdb kept only the in-frame ones, dropping some. The sample shows approximately 20,000 clones, none of them appearing just once. The sequenced material came from peripheral blood mononuclear cells. These receptors all stem from a human donor with common variable immunodeficiency.

Of note for this clone: The CDR3 end is not reached by the read, which stops 3 residues before it; the germline J gene fills it in. V usage is TRBV11-2 and J usage is TRBJ2-7; a possible D gene is TRBD1 (5 bases). Germline V CDR1 and CDR2: SGHAT, FQNNGV. There are 15 residues in the CDR3. V lost 1 base and J lost 1, with 11 bases in between. The chain's CDR3 is CASSLGTSSSYEQYF. Incomplete CDR3 DNA: TGTGCCAGCAGCTTAGGGACAAGTTCATCCTACGAG.

In this sample, this clone turned up many times. Sequencing ends 3 residues short of the CDR3 end; the germline J gene provides the rest. This chain uses TRBV5-4 with TRBJ2-1, with a possible D match to TRBD2 (6 bases). CDR1 is SGHNT, CDR2 YYREEE, per germline (reference sequence). Trimming removed 3 bases at V and 2 bases at J, with 15 bases between. This CDR3 comprises 16 residues. The DNA read from the CDR3 is TGTGCCAGCAGCTCCGTCCGGGGGAAAACCTACAATGAG. Translation: CASSSVRGKTYNE. The full-length CDR3 reads as CASSSVRGKTYNEQFF.

Notes on this clone: A much larger clone lies one base from this, so it may be a read error. The CDR3 end falls 3 residues outside the read, so it is completed with the germline J gene. The V gene is TRBV2, the J gene TRBJ2-7, with TRBD2 matching 8 bases. The CDR3 is made up of 12 amino acids. CDR1 and CDR2 from the germline V gene are SNHLY and FYNNEI. V lost 10 bases, J lost 5 bases, and 7 bases stayed unmatched. CDR3: CAILDGGDEQYF. The sequenced part of the CDR3 DNA is TGTGCCATCCTGGACGGGGGGGACGAG.

This clone was observed many times. The CDR3 goes on 3 residues after the read ends, and that part is filled in from the germline J gene. V gene TRBV6-4 combines with J gene TRBJ2-1; tentatively, D is TRBD1 (6 bases). V lost 2 bases, J lost 2 bases, and 10 bases lay in between. This CDR3 is 15 amino acids long. Germline CDR1 and CDR2: MRHNA and SNTAGT. The sequenced CDR3 bases are TGTGCCAGCAGTGACGGGGGCGGACCCTACAATGAG. This gives the protein CASSDGGGPYNE. The entire CDR3 reads CASSDGGGPYNEQFF.

This clone was seen many times. The CDR3 goes on 3 residues after the read ends, and that part is filled in from the germline J gene. The chain is built from TRBV18 and TRBJ2-4; perhaps TRBD2 as D (5 bases). This CDR3 has 16 residues. Trimming pared 4 bases from V and 6 bases from J, leaving 19 bases between. Germline V gives CDR1 KGHSH, CDR2 LQKENI. CDR3 DNA (partial): TGTGCCAGCTCACATCCCGACCGCTTCAGCGGAAACATT. It yields the protein CASSHPDRFSGNI. The full CDR3 protein reads CASSHPDRFSGNIQYF.

The sample holds many counts of this clone. Coverage ceases 3 residues before the CDR3 finishes, and the germline J gene fills in the end. V is TRBV5-1 and J is TRBJ2-1; 9 nucleotides agree with TRBD2. The CDR3 is 15 amino acids. V lost 4 bases, J lost 5 bases, and 7 bases stayed unmatched. CDR1 is SGHRS, CDR2 YFSETQ, per germline. CDR3 region: CASSNALAGHNEQFF. CDR3 bases read: TGCGCCAGCAGCAATGCCCTAGCGGGGCACAATGAG.

This clone appeared many times. The read gets to within 3 residues of the CDR3 end, and the germline J gene fills in the rest. V is TRBV6-4 and J is TRBJ1-5, with a possible D match to TRBD1 (6 bases). V was clipped by 10 bases and J by 6 bases, with 19 bases between them. This CDR3 comprises 14 residues. CDR1 is MRHNA and CDR2 is SNTAGT in the germline V gene. The sequenced CDR3 bases are TGTGCCACCCCCATCGAGGGGGTAGGTCAGCCC. This gives the protein CATPIEGVGQP. The whole CDR3 sequence reads CATPIEGVGQPQHF.

This clone showed up many times. The CDR3 end is not reached by the read, which stops 3 residues before it; the germline J gene fills it in. This chain joins TRBV19 and TRBJ2-5, with TRBD1 as a possible D gene (5 bases). The germline CDR1 and CDR2 sequences are LNHDA and SQIVND (reference sequence). The V end lost 5 bases, the J end lost 2 bases, and 12 bases lay between the germline ends. The CDR3 is made up of 14 amino acids. The sequenced CDR3 bases are TGTGCCAGTAGTCCCCAAGACAGTCAAGAGACC. Translating gives CASSPQDSQET. The CDR3 in full is CASSPQDSQETQYF.

Judged by abundance, this clone is medium-sized. The read terminates 3 residues ahead of where the CDR3 ends, so the germline J gene completes it. The rearrangement links TRBV30 to TRBJ2-7, with D possibly TRBD1 on 5 matching bases. Germline assignment: CDR1 GTSNPN and CDR2 SVGIG (reference sequence). Trimming left V 1 base short and J 4 bases short, with 17 bases between. The CDR3 loop spans 15 amino acids. The covered CDR3 bases are TGTGCCTGGAGTGGGGTGGGAAGGGGCAGATACGAG. It encodes CAWSGVGRGRYE. The full-length CDR3 reads as CAWSGVGRGRYEQYF.

This clone was picked up a small number of times. The read ends 3 residues before the CDR3 terminus; that terminus is restored from the germline J gene. V and J are TRBV11-2 and TRBJ2-3, with 8 bases lining up with TRBD2. With V trimmed by 3 bases and J by 1 base, 0 bases remained unmatched. CDR1 is SGHAT, CDR2 FQNNGV, per germline. This CDR3 spans 14 amino acids. CDR3 bases read: TGTGCCAGCAGCTTGACTAGCGGCACAGATACG. It is translated as CASSLTSGTDT. The complete CDR3 protein is CASSLTSGTDTQYF. Combining the CDR3 with reference TRBV11-2 and TRBJ2-3 gives the whole variable domain EAGVAQSPRYKIIEKRQSVAFWCNPISGHATLYWYQQILGQGPKLLIQFQNNGVVDDSQLPKDRFSAERLKGVDSTLKIQPAKLEDSAVYLCASSLTSGTDTQYFGPGTRLTVL.

This clone was counted ten times or more. From the germline J gene comes the end of the CDR3, since the read stops 3 residues before it. The rearrangement uses TRBV9 and TRBJ2-6, with TRBD1 matching over 9 bases. The CDR3 is 15 residues long. Germline loops: CDR1 SGDLS, CDR2 YYNGEE. V lost 5 bases, J lost 0 bases, and 0 bases stayed unmatched. The CDR3 reads CASRTGGSGANVLTF. The sequenced CDR3 bases are TGTGCCAGCAGGACAGGGGGCTCTGGGGCCAACGTC.

This clone was seen a few times. The DNA ends 3 residues before the CDR3 does, and the rest of the CDR3 is filled in from the germline J gene. The chain carries TRBV7-2 and TRBJ2-7; D possibly corresponds to TRBD2 (7 bases). Trimming removed 0 bases from V and 4 bases from J, with 16 bases in between. The CDR3 spans 16 residues. Germline lookup yields CDR1 SGHTA and CDR2 FQGNSA. Incomplete CDR3 DNA: TGTGCCAGCAGCTTAGCGCGGGGGCGACTTGGATACGAG. It translates to CASSLARGRLGYE. The full CDR3 is CASSLARGRLGYEQYF. The full variable domain, rest sourced from reference TRBV7-2 and TRBJ2-7, is GAGVSQSPSNKVTEKGKDVELRCDPISGHTALYWYRQSLGQGLEFLIYFQGNSAPDKSGLPSDRFSAERTGGSVSTLTIQRTQQEDSAVYLCASSLARGRLGYEQYFGPGTRLTVT.

This clone has a count of ten or more. CDR3 DNA, as far as it was read: TGTGCCAGTAGTTCCGCCCGGGACAGGGTATACACCGGGGAG. It is translated as CASSSARDRVYTGE. The entire CDR3 is CASSSARDRVYTGELFF. The V call is TRBV19, the J call TRBJ2-2, with 9 bases identical to TRBD1. The observed sequence ends 3 residues before the CDR3 terminus, with the missing tail filled in from the germline J gene. CDR1 and CDR2 (germline): LNHDA, SQIVND (reference sequence). The CDR3 loop spans 17 amino acids. The J segment lost 3 bases and the V segment lost 5 bases, leaving 10 bases of the junction unmatched.

This clone was found many times. The read falls 3 residues short of the CDR3 end, and the missing part is taken from the germline J gene. The V call is TRBV29-1, the J call TRBJ2-3; TRBD2 agrees at 7 bases. This CDR3 is built from 18 residues. CDR1 and CDR2 from the germline V gene are SQVTM and ANQGSEA. V was clipped by 0 bases and J by 0 bases; unmatched bases: 12. CDR3 sequence: CSVEDPSGDDTSTDTQYF. The CDR3 bases that were read are TGCAGCGTTGAAGATCCTAGCGGAGATGACACTAGCACAGATACG.

At least ten counts were recorded for this clone. The read is 3 residues too short to cover the CDR3 end, so that end is filled in from the germline J gene. V gene TRBV20-1 combines with J gene TRBJ2-4, with TRBD2 identical over 8 bases. Germline V lookup: CDR1 DFQATT, CDR2 SNEGSKA (reference sequence). The CDR3 is made up of 13 amino acids. V gave up 6 bases and J gave up 9 bases; unmatched junction bases: 10. Here the CDR3 reads CSARIAGIGIQYF. The DNA read from the CDR3 is TGCAGTGCAAGGATAGCGGGAATCGGCATT.

This clone occurred many times. The read terminates 3 residues before the CDR3 end, so the remaining end is supplied by the germline J gene. The chain combines TRBV7-8 with TRBJ2-7; tentative D call: TRBD2 (6 bases). Trimming took off 3 bases at V and 5 bases at J, with 17 bases between the two ends. The CDR3 has 15 amino acids. The germline gives CDR1 SGHVS, CDR2 FQNEAQ. The CDR3 reads CASSFGGADPHEQYF. CDR3 bases read: TGTGCCAGCAGCTTTGGAGGGGCTGACCCCCACGAG.